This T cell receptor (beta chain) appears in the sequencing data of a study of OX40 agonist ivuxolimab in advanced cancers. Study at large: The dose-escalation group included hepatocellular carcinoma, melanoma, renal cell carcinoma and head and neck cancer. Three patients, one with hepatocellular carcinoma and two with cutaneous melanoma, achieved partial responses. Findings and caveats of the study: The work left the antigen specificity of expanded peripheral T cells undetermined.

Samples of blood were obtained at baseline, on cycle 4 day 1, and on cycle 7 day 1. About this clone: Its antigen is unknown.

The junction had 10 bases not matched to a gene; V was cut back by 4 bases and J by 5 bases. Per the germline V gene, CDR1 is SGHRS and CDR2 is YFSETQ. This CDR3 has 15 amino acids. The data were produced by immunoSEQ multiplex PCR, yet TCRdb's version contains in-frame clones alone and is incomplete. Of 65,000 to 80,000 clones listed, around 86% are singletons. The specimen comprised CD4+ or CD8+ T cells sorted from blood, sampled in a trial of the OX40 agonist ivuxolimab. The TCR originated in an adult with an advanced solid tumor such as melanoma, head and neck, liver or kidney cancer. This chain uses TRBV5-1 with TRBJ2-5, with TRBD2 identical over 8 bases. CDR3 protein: CASSLGLGGTETQYF. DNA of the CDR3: TGCGCCAGCAGCCTGGGACTAGGGGGGACGGAGACCCAGTACTTC.